This TCR beta chain was captured by sequencing in a study of blood T cell repertoires in COVID-19. V lost 9 bases, J lost 3 bases, and 1 base stayed unmatched. The germline V gene has CDR1 ENHRY and CDR2 SYGVKD. The CDR3 sequence is 12 residues long. As regards this clone: The sample has other DNA sequences that encode this CDR3 too.

TCRdb's table, derived via immunoSEQ multiplex PCR, lists solely in-frame clones and lacks some. The data show 150,000 to 200,000 clones, 70% to 85% seen once. V is TRBV10-3 and J is TRBJ1-2, with TRBD1 matching 10 bases. This receptor was obtained from a human donor in a cohort sampled during active COVID-19. Sequencing was performed on peripheral blood. The chain's CDR3 is CAIGQGDYGYTF. DNA of the CDR3: TGTGCCATTGGACAGGGGGACTATGGCTACACCTTC.